The present entry profiles one T cell receptor beta chain with its context. These data are taken from a study of OX40 agonist ivuxolimab in advanced cancers. Some clones are missing from TCRdb's copy, which holds only in-frame ones; the method was immunoSEQ multiplex PCR. The sample lists some 74,000 clones, approximately 90% occurring once. The sequences come from CD4+ or CD8+ T cells sorted from blood, collected in a trial of the OX40 agonist ivuxolimab. This receptor was taken from an adult with an advanced solid tumor such as melanoma, head and neck, liver or kidney cancer.

Here the CDR3 reads CASSQTSVSTDTQYF. For the CDR3, the DNA is TGTGCCAGCAGCCAAACTAGCGTTAGCACAGATACGCAGTATTTT. The gene calls are TRBV4-2 and TRBJ2-3, with 7 bases that match TRBD2. The V gene end was trimmed by 2 bases and the J gene end by 0 bases; junction bases not matched to a gene: 2. Germline CDR1 and CDR2: LGHNA and YNFKEQ. The CDR3 runs 15 residues.